Shown below are 5 T cell receptor beta chains from a single sample sequenced in a study of T-cell memory formation after mild COVID-19. MiXCR, applied by TCRdb to the 5' RACE reads, yields one record per CDR3 protein. The table lists 300,000 or so distinct CDR3 sequences, about a sixth of them singletons. The sample comprised PBMCs or a T cell subset sorted from them (not recorded which). The receptor source for this set is a man aged 18 to 29 who had mild COVID-19 (a few samples of this study predate the infection). Cell type and time point are not known.

The sample holds a few counts of this clonotype. The chain has TRBV7-6 and TRBJ2-3; 9 bases map to TRBD1. The ends lost 5 bases at V and 5 bases at J; junction bases unmatched: 11. The CDR3 runs 16 residues. The germline V gene encodes CDR1 SGHVS and CDR2 FNYEAQ. For the CDR3, the DNA is TGTGCCAGCAGCCCCAGGACAGGGGAAAGCGGAGATACGCAGTATTTT. Its protein is CASSPRTGESGDTQYF.

This clonotype was seen only a few times. The rearrangement joins TRBV5-1 to TRBJ1-2; 11 bases map to TRBD1. This CDR3 contains 16 residues. The V segment lost 1 base and the J segment 4 bases; nucleotides outside the gene matches: 6. The germline gives CDR1 SGHRS, CDR2 YFSETQ. Here the CDR3 reads CASSLTGTGGTYGYTF. CDR3 sequence (DNA): TGCGCCAGCAGCTTGACCGGGACAGGGGGGACCTATGGCTACACCTTC.

This chain uses TRBV5-1 with TRBJ2-1; D not resolved. The ends were cut back, 1 base at V and 2 bases at J, with 10 bases in the middle. Germline V lookup: CDR1 SGHRS, CDR2 YFSETQ. CDR3 length: 15 amino acids. CDR3 protein: CASSLLDGTYNEQFF. For the CDR3, the DNA is TGCGCCAGCAGCTTGTTGGACGGAACCTACAATGAGCAGTTCTTC. Together with reference TRBV5-1 and TRBJ2-1, the CDR3 gives the full variable domain: KAGVTQTPRYLIKTRGQQVTLSCSPISGHRSVSWYQQTPGQGLQFLFEYFSETQRNKGNFPGRFSGRQFSNSRSEMNVSTLELGDSALYLCASSLLDGTYNEQFFGPGTRLTVL.

The chain combines TRBV29-1 with TRBJ1-1; 10 nucleotides match TRBD1. The CDR3 has 13 amino acids. Germline CDR1 is SQVTM and CDR2 is ANQGSEA. Trimming took 6 bases from V and 4 from J; bases not matched to a gene: 5. The CDR3 bases are TGCAGCGTCGACAGGGGGCAGCGCACTGAAGCTTTCTTT. This gives the protein CSVDRGQRTEAFF. Filled out from reference TRBV29-1 and TRBJ1-1, the complete variable domain reads SAVISQKPSRDICQRGTSLTIQCQVDSQVTMMFWYRQQPGQSLTLIATANQGSEATYESGFVIDKFPISRPNLTFSTLTVSNMSPEDSSIYLCSVDRGQRTEAFFGQGTRLTVV.

The rearrangement uses TRBV11-2 and TRBJ2-5, with D tentatively TRBD1 (6 bases). The CDR3 totals 13 residues. Germline CDR1 is SGHAT and CDR2 is FQNNGV. DNA for the CDR3: TGTGACAGGAACTTGGGGGCTGGGGAGACCCAGTACTTC. Translating gives CDRNLGAGETQYF.